In this sample, the clone carrying this TCR beta chain turned up a few times. What it recognizes is unknown. Combining a sample-barcoded 5' primer with a J-beta primer mix, a second PCR ran for 7 to 11 cycles. MiXCR, run by TCRdb on the 5' RACE reads, gives a single entry per CDR3 protein. The sample holds about 1.1 million distinct CDR3 sequences; roughly two fifths are singletons and the top ten take around 13%. The data are from a study of blood T cells in healthy people across ages. Study outcomes and limitations: Changes in expanded clonotypes were possibly confounded, as the CMV status of donors was unknown.

Sequenced material: blood. This TCR was sampled from a man aged 18 to 35 in good health.

The CDR3 sequence is CASSEQGAEVEKLFF. The CDR3 coding sequence is TGTGCCAGCAGTGAACAGGGGGCAGAGGTTGAAAAACTGTTTTTT. This chain joins TRBV2 and TRBJ1-4; TRBD1 matches 8 bases. Trimming at V came to 2 bases and at J to 7 bases, leaving 6 bases not matched to a gene. In germline, CDR1 is SNHLY, CDR2 FYNNEI. CDR3 length equals 15 residues. The variable domain in full, completed from reference TRBV2 and TRBJ1-4, reads EPEVTQTPSHQVTQMGQEVILRCVPISNHLYFYWYRQILGQKVEFLVSFYNNEISEKSEIFDDQFSVERPDGSNFTLKIRSTKLEDSAMYFCASSEQGAEVEKLFFGSGTQLSVL.